The clone carrying this T cell receptor beta chain was detected a few times. Its antigen is not known. This entry comes from a study of cytomegalovirus exposure and HLA in healthy donors. Regarding the study as a whole: Cytomegalovirus association was assigned to 170 or so TCR beta chains.

Germline V gene sequence: CDR1 KGHSY, CDR2 FQNENV. CDR3 length equals 12 residues. The J segment lost 10 bases and the V segment lost 8 bases, leaving 9 bases of the junction unmatched. The data were produced by immunoSEQ multiplex PCR, yet TCRdb's version contains in-frame clones alone and is incomplete. The profile shows 150,000 to 200,000 clones, 84% of them singletons. Sequencing used PBMCs. The rearrangement uses TRBV16 and TRBJ1-1, with 8 bases that match TRBD1. The clonotype comes from a young woman in good health and CMV-seropositive. This CDR3 reads CASHPGTGGAFF. The CDR3 region has the DNA TGTGCCAGCCATCCGGGGACAGGTGGAGCTTTCTTT.